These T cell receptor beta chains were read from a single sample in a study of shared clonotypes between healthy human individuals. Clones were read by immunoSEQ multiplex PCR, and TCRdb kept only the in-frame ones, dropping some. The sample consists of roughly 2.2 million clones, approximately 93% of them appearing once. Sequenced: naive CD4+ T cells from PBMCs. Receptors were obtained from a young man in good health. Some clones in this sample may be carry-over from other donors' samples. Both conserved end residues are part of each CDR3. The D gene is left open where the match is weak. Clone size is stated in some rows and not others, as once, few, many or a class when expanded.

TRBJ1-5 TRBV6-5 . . TGTGCCAGCAGTTACTCTTTTGGTCAGCCCCAGCATTTT CASSYSFGQPQHF
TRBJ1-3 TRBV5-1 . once TGCGCCAGCAGCTTGGACGGACGGCCAAACACCATATATTTT CASSLDGRPNTIYF
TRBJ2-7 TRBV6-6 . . TGTGCCAGCAGCGTAGACCCGGCCCCGCCTGACGAGCAGTACTTC CASSVDPAPPDEQYF
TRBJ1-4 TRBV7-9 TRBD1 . TGTGCCAGCAGCTTTAGGACAGGGGGCTCAACTAATGAAAAACTGTTTTTT CASSFRTGGSTNEKLFF
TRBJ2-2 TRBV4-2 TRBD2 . TGTGCCAGCAGCCAAAGCGGGAGGACCGGGGAGCTGTTTTTT CASSQSGRTGELFF
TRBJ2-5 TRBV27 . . TGTGCCAGCAGTTTTTACGGGACACTCCAAGAGACCCAGTACTTC CASSFYGTLQETQYF
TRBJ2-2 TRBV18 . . TGTGCCAGCTCACCTACGCTAGTAACGAACACCGGGGAGCTGTTTTTT CASSPTLVTNTGELFF
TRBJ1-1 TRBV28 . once TGTGCCAGCAGTTCAAGGGGGTGGGGTGGATACCCTGAAGCTTTCTTT CASSSRGWGGYPEAFF
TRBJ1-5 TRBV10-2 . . TGCGCCAGCAGTGAGTCCGGGGGGCTCAATCAGCCCCAGCATTTT CASSESGGLNQPQHF
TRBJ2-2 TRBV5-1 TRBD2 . TGCGCCAGCGGCATAGCGGGAGGGCCGAACACCGGGGAGCTGTTTTTT CASGIAGGPNTGELFF
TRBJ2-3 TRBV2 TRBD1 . TGTGCCAGCAGTGGGGACAGGGGGAGGACAGATACGCAGTATTTT CASSGDRGRTDTQYF
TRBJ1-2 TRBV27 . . TGTGCCAGCAGTCCGTCAGGGTCTCTTAACTATGGCTACACCTTC CASSPSGSLNYGYTF
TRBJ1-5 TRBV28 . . TGTGCCAGCAGTTTTGTAGTGGGGGGAGGGGGTCAGCCCCAGCATTTT CASSFVVGGGGQPQHF
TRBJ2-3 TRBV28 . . TGTGCCAGCAGTTCCTCGGGCCTTGTGGCAGATACGCAGTATTTT CASSSSGLVADTQYF
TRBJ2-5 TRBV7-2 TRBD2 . TGTGCCAGCAGCTTAGAGCGGGGCTTGGGGGAGACCCAGTACTTC CASSLERGLGETQYF
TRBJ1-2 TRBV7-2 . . TGTGCCAGCAGCTCACCGGGACGGGGGATCGATGGCTACACCTTC CASSSPGRGIDGYTF
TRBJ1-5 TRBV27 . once TGTGCCAACCCGTGGGGGTATCAGCCCCAGCATTTT CANPWGYQPQHF
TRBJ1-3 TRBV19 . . TGTGCCAGTAGTGCCGGTAGTGGAAACACCATATATTTT CASSAGSGNTIYF
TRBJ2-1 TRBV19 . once TGTGCCAGTAGTATTAAAGGGACATCGTCCTACAATGAGCAGTTCTTC CASSIKGTSSYNEQFF
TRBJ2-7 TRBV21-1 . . TGTGCCAGCAGCGCGGGGCTTAGCGGGAGCTCCTACGAGCAGTACTTC CASSAGLSGSSYEQYF
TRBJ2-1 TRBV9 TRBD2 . TGTGCCAGCAGCGTAGGGCTAGCGGGAGGAGGAAACGAGCAGTTCTTC CASSVGLAGGGNEQFF
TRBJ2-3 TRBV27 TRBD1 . TGTGCCAGCAGTTTATGGTCGGGGACAGGGGGAGATACGCAGTATTTT CASSLWSGTGGDTQYF
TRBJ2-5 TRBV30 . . TGTGCCTGGAGCGGGACTTTCCAAGAGACCCAGTACTTC CAWSGTFQETQYF
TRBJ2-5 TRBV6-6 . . TGTGCCGGGAGCTCCGGCGGGATTACAAAGACCCAGTACTTC CAGSSGGITKTQYF
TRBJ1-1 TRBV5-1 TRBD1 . TGCGCCAGCAGCTTGGAAGGGGGCGCGGAAGCTTTCTTT CASSLEGGAEAFF
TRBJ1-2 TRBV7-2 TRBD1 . TGTGCCAGCAGCTTAATAAGGGACAGGGGTAATGGCTACACCTTC CASSLIRDRGNGYTF
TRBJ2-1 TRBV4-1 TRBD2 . TGCGCCAGCAGCCAAGAAGGCCTAGCGGGGGCCTACAATGAGCAGTTCTTC CASSQEGLAGAYNEQFF
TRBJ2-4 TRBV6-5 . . TGTGCCAGCAGTTACTCGCGAACCCTAGCCAAAAACATTCAGTACTTC CASSYSRTLAKNIQYF
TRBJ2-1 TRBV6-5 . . TGTGCCAGCAGTTACCGCCCAGGGATAGGCGGTGAGCAGTTCTTC CASSYRPGIGGEQFF
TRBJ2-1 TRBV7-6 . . TGTGCCAGCAGCTTAGGACAGAACAATGAGCAGTTCTTC CASSLGQNNEQFF
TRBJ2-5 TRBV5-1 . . TGCGCCAGCAGCCAGCCGGAGGGTTTAGAGACCCAGTACTTC CASSQPEGLETQYF
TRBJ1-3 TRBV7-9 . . TGTGCCAGCAGCATTCAGACAGGTTCTGGAAACACCATATATTTT CASSIQTGSGNTIYF
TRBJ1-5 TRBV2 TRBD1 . TGTGCCAGCAGTGAGACGACAGGGGTTCAGCCCCAGCATTTT CASSETTGVQPQHF